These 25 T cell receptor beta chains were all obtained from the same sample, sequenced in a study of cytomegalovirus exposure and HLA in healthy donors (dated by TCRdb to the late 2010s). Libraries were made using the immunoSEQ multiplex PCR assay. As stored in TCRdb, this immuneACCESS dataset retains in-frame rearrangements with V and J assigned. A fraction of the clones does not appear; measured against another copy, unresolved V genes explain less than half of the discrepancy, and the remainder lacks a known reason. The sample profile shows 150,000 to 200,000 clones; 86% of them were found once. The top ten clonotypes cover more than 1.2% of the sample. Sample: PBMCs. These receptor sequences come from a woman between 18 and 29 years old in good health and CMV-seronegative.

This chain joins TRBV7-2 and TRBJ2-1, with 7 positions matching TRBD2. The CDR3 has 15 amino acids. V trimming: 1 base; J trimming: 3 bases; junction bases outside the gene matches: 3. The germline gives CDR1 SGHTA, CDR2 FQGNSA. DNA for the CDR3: TGTGCCAGCAGCTTAGGGCAGCGGGGCTACAATGAGCAGTTCTTC. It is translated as CASSLGQRGYNEQFF.

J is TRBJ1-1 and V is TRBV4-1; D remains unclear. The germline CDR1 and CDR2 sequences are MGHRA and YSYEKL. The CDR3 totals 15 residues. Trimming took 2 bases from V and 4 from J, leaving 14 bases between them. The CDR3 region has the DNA TGCGCCAGCAGCCAATTGGTGTTTGGGAGCACTGAAGCTTTCTTT. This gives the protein CASSQLVFGSTEAFF.

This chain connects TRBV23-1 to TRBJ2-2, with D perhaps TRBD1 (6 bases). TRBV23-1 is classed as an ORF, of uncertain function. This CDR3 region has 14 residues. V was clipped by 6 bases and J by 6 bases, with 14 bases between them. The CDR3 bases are TGCGCCAGCAGGACCAGGGGTCCGTCCGGGGAGCTGTTTTTT. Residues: CASRTRGPSGELFF.

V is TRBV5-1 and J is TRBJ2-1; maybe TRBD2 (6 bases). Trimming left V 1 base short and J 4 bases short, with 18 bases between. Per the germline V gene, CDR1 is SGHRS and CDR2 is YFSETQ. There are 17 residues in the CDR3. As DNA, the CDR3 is TGCGCCAGCAGCTTGAACTATCCCCTCGGGAGTTACAATGAGCAGTTCTTC. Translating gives CASSLNYPLGSYNEQFF.

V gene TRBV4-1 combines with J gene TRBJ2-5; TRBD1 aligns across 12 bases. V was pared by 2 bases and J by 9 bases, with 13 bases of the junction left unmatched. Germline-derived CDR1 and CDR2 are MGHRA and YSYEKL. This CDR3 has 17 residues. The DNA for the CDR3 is TGCGCCAGCAGCCAAACAGGGGACAGGGGGCTGGGGGGGCCCCAGTACTTC. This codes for CASSQTGDRGLGGPQYF.

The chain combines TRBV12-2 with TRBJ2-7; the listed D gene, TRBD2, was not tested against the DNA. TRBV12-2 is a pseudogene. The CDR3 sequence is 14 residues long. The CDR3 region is CASRLVRLAYEQYF. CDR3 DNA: TGTGCAAGTCGCTTAGTTAGATTAGCCTACGAGCAGTACTTC.

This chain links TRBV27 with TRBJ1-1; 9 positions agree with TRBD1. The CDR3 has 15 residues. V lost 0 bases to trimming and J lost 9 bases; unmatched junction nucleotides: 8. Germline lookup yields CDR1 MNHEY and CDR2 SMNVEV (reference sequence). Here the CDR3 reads CASSLSLRGQGKAFF. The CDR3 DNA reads TGTGCCAGCAGTTTATCGCTGCGTGGACAGGGGAAAGCTTTCTTT.

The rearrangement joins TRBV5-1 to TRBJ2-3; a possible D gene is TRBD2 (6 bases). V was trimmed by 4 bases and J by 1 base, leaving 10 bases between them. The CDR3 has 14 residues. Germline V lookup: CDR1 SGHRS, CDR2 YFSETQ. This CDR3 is CASSPGLRTDTQYF. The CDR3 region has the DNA TGCGCCAGCAGCCCGGGACTGCGCACAGATACGCAGTATTTT.

The CDR3 reads CASSARQGSNEKLFF. CDR3 sequence (DNA): TGTGCCAGTAGTGCTCGACAGGGGTCTAATGAAAAACTGTTTTTT. The V call is TRBV19, the J call TRBJ1-4; 8 nucleotides line up with TRBD1. This CDR3 is built from 15 residues. From germline, CDR1 is LNHDA and CDR2 SQIVND (reference sequence). V lost 5 bases and J lost 3; bases outside the gene matches: 5.

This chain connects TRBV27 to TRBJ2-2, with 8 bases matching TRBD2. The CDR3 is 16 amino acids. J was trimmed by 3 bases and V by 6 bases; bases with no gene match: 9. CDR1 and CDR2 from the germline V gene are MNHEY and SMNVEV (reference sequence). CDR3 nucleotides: TGTGCCAGCAGGCGGGGCGGGAGGACGGACACCGGGGAGCTGTTTTTT. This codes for CASRRGGRTDTGELFF.

The CDR3 protein is CASSPLGTGTYEQYF. CDR3 sequence (DNA): TGTGCCAGCAGCCCCCTCGGGACAGGGACTTACGAGCAGTACTTC. The chain recombines TRBV27 with TRBJ2-7; 9 positions agree with TRBD1. Germline V CDR1 and CDR2: MNHEY, SMNVEV (reference sequence). This CDR3 spans 15 amino acids. The junction had 10 bases not matched to a gene; V was cut back by 6 bases and J by 4 bases.

The DNA of the CDR3 is TGTGCCAGCAGTGAAAGTGGCGGGAACTACGAGCAGTACTTC. Its translation: CASSESGGNYEQYF. The V call is TRBV2, the J call TRBJ2-7; perhaps TRBD2 as D (6 bases). This CDR3 contains 14 residues. Trimming removed 2 bases from V and 3 bases from J, with 11 bases in between. Germline CDR1 and CDR2: SNHLY and FYNNEI.

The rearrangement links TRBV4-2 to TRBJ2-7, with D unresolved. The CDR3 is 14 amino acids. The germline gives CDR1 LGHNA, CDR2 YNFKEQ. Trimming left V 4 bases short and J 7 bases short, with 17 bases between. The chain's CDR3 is CASSPRYSVREQYF. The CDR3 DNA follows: TGTGCCAGCAGCCCCCGCTACAGTGTACGGGAGCAGTACTTC.

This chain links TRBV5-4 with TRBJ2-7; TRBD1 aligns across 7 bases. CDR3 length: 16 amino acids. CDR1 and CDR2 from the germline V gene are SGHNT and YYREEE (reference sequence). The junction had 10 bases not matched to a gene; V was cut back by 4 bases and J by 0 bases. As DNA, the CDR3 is TGTGCCAGCAGCCCGGGGAATGACAGGGTCTCCTACGAGCAGTACTTC. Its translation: CASSPGNDRVSYEQYF.

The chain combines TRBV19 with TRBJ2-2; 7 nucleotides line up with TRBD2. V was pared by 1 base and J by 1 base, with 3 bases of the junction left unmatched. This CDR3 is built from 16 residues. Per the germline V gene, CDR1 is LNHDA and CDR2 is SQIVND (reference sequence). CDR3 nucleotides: TGTGCCAGTAGTATAGCGGGGGGATTGAACACCGGGGAGCTGTTTTTT. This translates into CASSIAGGLNTGELFF.

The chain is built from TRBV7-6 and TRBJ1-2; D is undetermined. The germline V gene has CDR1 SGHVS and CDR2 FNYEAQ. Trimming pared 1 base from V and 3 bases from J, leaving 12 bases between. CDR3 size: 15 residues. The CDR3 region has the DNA TGTGCCAGCAGCTTAGGGTCGCCCCGGGACTATGGCTACACCTTC. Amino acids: CASSLGSPRDYGYTF.

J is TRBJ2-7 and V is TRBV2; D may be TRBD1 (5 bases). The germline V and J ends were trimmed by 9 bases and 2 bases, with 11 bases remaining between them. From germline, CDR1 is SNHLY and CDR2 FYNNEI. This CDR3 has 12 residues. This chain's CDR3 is CASGTGPYEQYF. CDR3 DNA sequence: TGTGCCAGTGGAACAGGACCCTACGAGCAGTACTTC.

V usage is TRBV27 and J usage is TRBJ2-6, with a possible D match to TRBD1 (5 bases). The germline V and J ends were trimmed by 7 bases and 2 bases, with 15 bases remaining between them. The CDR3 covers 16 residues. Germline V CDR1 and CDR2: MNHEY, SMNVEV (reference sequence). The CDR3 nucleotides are TGTGCCAGCACTCCACGGGCAGGGCCTGGGGCCAACGTCCTGACTTTC. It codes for CASTPRAGPGANVLTF.

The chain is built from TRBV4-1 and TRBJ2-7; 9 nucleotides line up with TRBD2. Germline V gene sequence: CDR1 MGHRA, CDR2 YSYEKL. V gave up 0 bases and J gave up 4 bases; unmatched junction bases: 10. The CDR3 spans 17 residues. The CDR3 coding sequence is TGCGCCAGCAGCCAAGATGGGAGAGCGGGGGGCGGATACGAGCAGTACTTC. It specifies CASSQDGRAGGGYEQYF.

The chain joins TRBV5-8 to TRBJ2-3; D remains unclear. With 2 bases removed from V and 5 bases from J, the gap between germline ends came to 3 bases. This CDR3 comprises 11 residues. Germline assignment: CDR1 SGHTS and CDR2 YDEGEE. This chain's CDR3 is CASSFLDTQYF. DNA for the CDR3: TGTGCCAGCAGCTTTCTAGATACGCAGTATTTT.

Here the CDR3 reads CASSPQGKNTEAFF. CDR3 nucleotides: TGTGCCAGCAGTCCTCAGGGGAAGAACACTGAAGCTTTCTTT. V usage is TRBV6-5 and J usage is TRBJ1-1; D is perhaps TRBD1 (6 bases). The germline V gene encodes CDR1 MNHEY and CDR2 SVGAGI. The CDR3 contains 14 residues. V dropped 5 bases and J dropped 1 base, with 11 bases sitting between them.

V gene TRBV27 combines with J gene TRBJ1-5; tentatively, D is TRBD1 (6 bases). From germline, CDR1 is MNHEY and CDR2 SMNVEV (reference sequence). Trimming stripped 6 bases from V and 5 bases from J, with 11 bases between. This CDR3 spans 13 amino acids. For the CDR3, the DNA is TGTGCCAGCAGCCTGACAGGTGATCAGCCCCAGCATTTT. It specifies CASSLTGDQPQHF.

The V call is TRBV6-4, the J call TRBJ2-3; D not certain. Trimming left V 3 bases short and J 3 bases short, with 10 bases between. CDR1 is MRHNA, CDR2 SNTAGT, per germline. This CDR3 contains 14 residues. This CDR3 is CASSEALATDTQYF. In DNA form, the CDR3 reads TGTGCCAGCAGTGAAGCCTTAGCTACAGATACGCAGTATTTT.

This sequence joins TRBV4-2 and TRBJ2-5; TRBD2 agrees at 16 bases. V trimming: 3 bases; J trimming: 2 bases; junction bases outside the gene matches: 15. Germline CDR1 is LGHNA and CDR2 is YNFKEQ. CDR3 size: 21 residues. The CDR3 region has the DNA TGTGCCAGCAGCCACTCCGGGACTAGCGGGGGGGCCCACACATCGCAAGAGACCCAGTACTTC. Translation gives CASSHSGTSGGAHTSQETQYF.

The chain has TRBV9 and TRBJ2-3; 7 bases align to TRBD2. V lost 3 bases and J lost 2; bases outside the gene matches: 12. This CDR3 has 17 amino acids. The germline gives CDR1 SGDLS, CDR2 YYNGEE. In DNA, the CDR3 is TGTGCCAGCAGCGCCAACCGCATGGGGAGGGCCACAGATACGCAGTATTTT. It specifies CASSANRMGRATDTQYF.